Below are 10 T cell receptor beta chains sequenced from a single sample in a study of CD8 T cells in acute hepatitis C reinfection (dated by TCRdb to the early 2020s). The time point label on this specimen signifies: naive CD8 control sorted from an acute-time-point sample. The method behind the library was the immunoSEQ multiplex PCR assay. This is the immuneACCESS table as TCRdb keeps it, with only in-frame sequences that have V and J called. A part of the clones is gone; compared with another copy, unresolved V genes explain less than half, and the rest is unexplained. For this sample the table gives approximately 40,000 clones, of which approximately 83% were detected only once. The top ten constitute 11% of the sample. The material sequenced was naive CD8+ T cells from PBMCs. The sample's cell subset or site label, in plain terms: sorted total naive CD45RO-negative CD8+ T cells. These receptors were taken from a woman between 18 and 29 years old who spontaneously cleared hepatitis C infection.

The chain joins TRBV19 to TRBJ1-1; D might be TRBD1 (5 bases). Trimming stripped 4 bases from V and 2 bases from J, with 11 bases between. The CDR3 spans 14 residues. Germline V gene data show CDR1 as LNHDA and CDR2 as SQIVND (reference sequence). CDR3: CASSTGLANTEAFF. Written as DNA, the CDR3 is TGTGCCAGTAGTACAGGGTTAGCAAACACTGAAGCTTTCTTT. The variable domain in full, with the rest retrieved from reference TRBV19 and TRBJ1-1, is DGGITQSPKYLFRKEGQNVTLSCEQNLNHDAMYWYRQDPGQGLRLIYYSQIVNDFQKGDIAEGYSVSREKKESFPLTVTSAQKNPTAFYLCASSTGLANTEAFFGQGTRLTVV.

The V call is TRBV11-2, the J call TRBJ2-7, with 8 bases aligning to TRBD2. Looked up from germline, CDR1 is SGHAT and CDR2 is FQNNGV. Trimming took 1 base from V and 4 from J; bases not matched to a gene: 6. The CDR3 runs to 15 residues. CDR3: CASSLGGSGAYEQYF. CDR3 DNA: TGTGCCAGCAGCTTAGGCGGTAGCGGGGCATACGAGCAGTACTTC.

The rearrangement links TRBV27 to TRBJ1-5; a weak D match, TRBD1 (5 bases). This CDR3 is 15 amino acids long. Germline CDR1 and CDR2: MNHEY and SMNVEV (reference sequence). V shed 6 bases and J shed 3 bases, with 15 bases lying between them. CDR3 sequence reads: CASREKGTVNQPQHF. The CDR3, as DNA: TGTGCCAGCAGAGAAAAGGGGACTGTCAATCAGCCCCAGCATTTT.

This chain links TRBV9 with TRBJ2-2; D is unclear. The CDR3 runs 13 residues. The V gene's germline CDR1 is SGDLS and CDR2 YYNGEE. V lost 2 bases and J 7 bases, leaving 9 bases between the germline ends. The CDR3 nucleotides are TGTGCCAGCAGCGTTCTTGGGGACGGGGAGCTGTTTTTT. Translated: CASSVLGDGELFF. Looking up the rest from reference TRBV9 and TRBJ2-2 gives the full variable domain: DSGVTQTPKHLITATGQRVTLRCSPRSGDLSVYWYQQSLDQGLQFLIQYYNGEERAKGNILERFSAQQFPDLHSELNLSSLELGDSALYFCASSVLGDGELFFGEGSRLTVL.

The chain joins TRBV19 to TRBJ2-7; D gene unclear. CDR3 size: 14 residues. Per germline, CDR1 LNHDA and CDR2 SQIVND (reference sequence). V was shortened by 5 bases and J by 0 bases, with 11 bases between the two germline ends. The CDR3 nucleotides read TGTGCCAGTAGTTGGGCGGAAAACTCCTACGAGCAGTACTTC. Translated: CASSWAENSYEQYF. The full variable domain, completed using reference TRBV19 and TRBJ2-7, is DGGITQSPKYLFRKEGQNVTLSCEQNLNHDAMYWYRQDPGQGLRLIYYSQIVNDFQKGDIAEGYSVSREKKESFPLTVTSAQKNPTAFYLCASSWAENSYEQYFGPGTRLTVT.

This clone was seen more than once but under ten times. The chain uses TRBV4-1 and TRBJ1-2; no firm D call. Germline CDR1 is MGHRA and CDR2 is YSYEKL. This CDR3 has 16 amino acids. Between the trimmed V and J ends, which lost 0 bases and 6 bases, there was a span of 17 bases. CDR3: CASSQDPQSLVDGYTF. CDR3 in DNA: TGCGCCAGCAGCCAAGATCCCCAGTCTCTGGTTGATGGCTACACCTTC.

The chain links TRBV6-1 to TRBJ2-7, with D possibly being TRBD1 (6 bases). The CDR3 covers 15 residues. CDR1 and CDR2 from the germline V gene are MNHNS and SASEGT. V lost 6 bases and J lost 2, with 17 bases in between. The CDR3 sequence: CASRSGTLITYEQYF. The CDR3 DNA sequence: TGTGCCAGCAGATCCGGGACACTCATTACCTACGAGCAGTACTTC.

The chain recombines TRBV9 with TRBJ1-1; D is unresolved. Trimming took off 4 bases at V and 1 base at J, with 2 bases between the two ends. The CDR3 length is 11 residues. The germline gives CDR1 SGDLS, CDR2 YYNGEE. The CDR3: CASSSNTEAFF. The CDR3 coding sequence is TGTGCCAGCAGCTCGAACACTGAAGCTTTCTTT.

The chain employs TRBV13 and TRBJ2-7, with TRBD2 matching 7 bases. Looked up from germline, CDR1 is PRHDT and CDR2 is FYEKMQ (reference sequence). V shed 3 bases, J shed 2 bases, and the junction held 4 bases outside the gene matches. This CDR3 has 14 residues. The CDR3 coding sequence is TGTGCCAGCAGCTTGCGGGAGATGACCTACGAGCAGTACTTC. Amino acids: CASSLREMTYEQYF.

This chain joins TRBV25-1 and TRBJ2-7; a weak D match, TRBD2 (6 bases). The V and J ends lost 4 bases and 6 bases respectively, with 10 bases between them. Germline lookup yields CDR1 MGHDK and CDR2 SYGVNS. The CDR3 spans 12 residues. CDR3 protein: CASSGLGSEQYF. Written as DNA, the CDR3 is TGTGCCAGCAGTGGTCTCGGGAGCGAGCAGTACTTC.